This T cell receptor beta chain was found in a study of blood T cell repertoires in COVID-19. How the authors handled the data: Estimation of nucleated cell counts was performed using reference gene primer amplification. Data came from immunoSEQ multiplex PCR; TCRdb stores just in-frame clones and leaves some out. V and J calls and clone size are copied from that table; D and trimming were computed from the DNA. Of 200,000 to 300,000 clones listed, about 91% are singletons. CDR1 and CDR2 from the germline V gene are SGHDT and YYEEEE. With V trimmed by 2 bases and J by 10 bases, 5 bases remained unmatched. CDR3 size: 13 residues.

V usage is TRBV5-6 and J usage is TRBJ2-1, with 8 bases lining up with TRBD1. The specimen was PBMCs or T cells enriched from blood (not recorded which). The TCR sequence derives from a woman in her thirties with acute COVID-19. Here the CDR3 reads CASSLQGVAEQFF. The CDR3 DNA is TGTGCCAGCAGCTTACAGGGGGTTGCGGAGCAGTTCTTC.